This T cell receptor (beta chain) came from a study of T cells after yellow fever vaccination. Overall study results and limits: Compared with primary, the secondary response was weaker and peaked at day 5, not 15. Among primary-vaccination clones, most reappeared after the booster, at roughly 95% for CD4 and approximately 90% for CD8.

This CDR3 has 14 amino acids. Trimming took off 0 bases at V and 5 bases at J, with 9 bases between the two ends. The germline gives CDR1 MNHEY, CDR2 SVGEGT. With respect to this clonotype: Antigen unknown.

Making TCR cDNA involved 5'RACE template switching, which added UMIs and a universal primer site. TCRdb reanalysed the 5' RACE reads using MiXCR and keeps one entry per CDR3 protein. The data show more than 300,000 distinct CDR3 sequences, around 11% seen once. The specimen comprised CD4+ T cells sorted from PBMCs, sampled 45 days after the yellow fever booster vaccination. The receptor was isolated from a man aged 18 to 29 who received the YFV17D yellow fever vaccine. V gene TRBV6-2 or TRBV6-3 combines with J gene TRBJ2-3, with D uncertain. In DNA form, the CDR3 reads TGTGCCAGCAGTTACTCGATGGTCAAAGATACGCAGTATTTT. The encoded protein is CASSYSMVKDTQYF.